Listed here is a single T cell receptor (beta chain). Its antigen is not identified. The data originate from a study of shared clonotypes between healthy human individuals. Findings and limits, study-wide: Generation of non-shared clonotypes was less probable than generation of clonotypes shared by all four donors. An expected dependence of interdonor clonotype sharing on sequencing depth was noted. Some naive CD4 clonotypes, 5% to 5.5%, turned up in common across a handful of donors.

The study drew its donors from healthy HIV-negative adults without recent acute infections or vaccinations. Sequencing was performed with immunoSEQ multiplex PCR; in TCRdb, only in-frame clones are kept and a portion is missing. The repertoire holds under 650,000 clones, with 90% to 96% as singletons. Specimen: naive CD4+ T cells sorted from blood. Subset indicated: CD45RA+ positively selected. This sequence originates from a woman under 40 in good health.

In DNA form, the CDR3 reads TGTGCCAGTAGTATCCCCGGTGGGATCTCTGGAAACACCATATATTTT. It is translated as CASSIPGGISGNTIYF. The J gene is TRBJ1-3, the V gene TRBV19; D is unresolved. This CDR3 is built from 16 residues. Germline CDR1 LNHDA, CDR2 SQIVND (reference sequence). V was cut by 3 bases and J by 0 bases, with 12 bases left in between. Based on the CDR3 plus reference TRBV19 and TRBJ1-3, the full variable domain is DGGITQSPKYLFRKEGQNVTLSCEQNLNHDAMYWYRQDPGQGLRLIYYSQIVNDFQKGDIAEGYSVSREKKESFPLTVTSAQKNPTAFYLCASSIPGGISGNTIYFGEGSWLTVV.